This TCR beta chain was sequenced during a study of vaccination and CD4 T cells after COVID-19. Study in general: With a range of 35 to 161, the median interval from diagnosis to drawing post-COVID samples was around 100 days. Findings and limits, study-wide: SARS-CoV-2-reactive clonotypes showed a nonsignificant median rise from approximately 21 to 40.

Regarding treatment: roughly 10-day PBMC culture with coronavirus spike peptide pools or control peptides (ViraFEST assay). This clonotype was found a few times. Its cognate antigen is unknown. CDR1 MNHEY and CDR2 SMNVEV come from the germline V gene (reference sequence). Trimming took 3 bases from V and 1 from J; bases not matched to a gene: 5. The CDR3 consists of 15 residues. Cultured CD4+ T cell DNA underwent sequencing with the Oncomine TCR Beta short-read assay. TCRdb itself ran the PCR reads through MiXCR, one entry per CDR3 protein. The sample yields over 15,000 distinct CDR3 sequences, 52% seen once.

The TCR originated in a human donor who had recovered from COVID-19. The specimen comprised CD4+ T cells from blood, cultured in vitro, sampled before SARS-CoV-2 vaccination. The chain has TRBV27 and TRBJ1-1, with 7 bases fitting TRBD1. CDR3: CASSFDGTANTEAFF. The CDR3 DNA reads TGTGCCAGCAGTTTCGATGGGACAGCGAACACTGAAGCTTTCTTT.